This T cell receptor beta chain was retrieved from a study of blood T cell repertoires in COVID-19. Study overall: Researchers got acute and convalescent COVID-19 samples from the United States, Italy and Spain. T cells, B-cell-depleted T cells, or PBMCs provided the cDNA or gDNA that served as material.

Under the authors' procedure: Researchers report that nucleated cell counts were estimated from reference gene primer amplification. The protocol was immunoSEQ multiplex PCR, while the TCRdb copy is restricted to in-frame clones and leaves out a portion. That table furnishes V, J and clone size, whereas the DNA furnished D and trimming. The sample holds approximately 240,000 clones; 75% to 85% are singletons and the top ten take over 0.95%. V gave up 6 bases and J gave up 3 bases; unmatched junction bases: 13. Germline V gene data show CDR1 as SQVTM and CDR2 as ANQGSEA. The CDR3 has 15 amino acids. Only one count was recorded for this clone. Seattle patient enrollment occurred during active infection, with longitudinal follow-up thereafter.

The rearrangement joins TRBV29-1 to TRBJ2-7, with 8 bases identical to TRBD2. The source is a woman in her 30s with COVID-19, enrolled during active disease. The sequenced sample was peripheral blood. The CDR3 DNA is TGCAGCGTCGTTGCCGTAGCGGGATTGTACTACGAGCAGTACTTC. Translating it yields CSVVAVAGLYYEQYF.